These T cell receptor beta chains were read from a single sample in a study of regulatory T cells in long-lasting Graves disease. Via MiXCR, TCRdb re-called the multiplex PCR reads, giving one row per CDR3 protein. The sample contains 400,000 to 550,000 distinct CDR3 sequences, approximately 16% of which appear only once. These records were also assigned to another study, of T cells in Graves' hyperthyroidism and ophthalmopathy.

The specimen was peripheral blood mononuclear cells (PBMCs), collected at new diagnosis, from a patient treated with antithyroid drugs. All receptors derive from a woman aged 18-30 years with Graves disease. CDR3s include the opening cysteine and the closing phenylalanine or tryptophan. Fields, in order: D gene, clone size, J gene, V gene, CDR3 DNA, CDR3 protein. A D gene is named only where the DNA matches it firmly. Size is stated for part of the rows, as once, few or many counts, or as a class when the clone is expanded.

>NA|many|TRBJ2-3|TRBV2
TGTGCCAGCAAGCTTTCCACGGGGGCTCCCGGGGATACGCAGTATTTT
CASKLSTGAPGDTQYF
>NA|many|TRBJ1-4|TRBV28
TGTGCCAGCAGTTTTGGCCCCGAAAAACTGTTTTTT
CASSFGPEKLFF
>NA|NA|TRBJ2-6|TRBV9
TGTGCCAGCAGCGTAGATTCAGGGGCGGCCTTTACTGGGGCCAACGTCCTGACTTTC
CASSVDSGAAFTGANVLTF
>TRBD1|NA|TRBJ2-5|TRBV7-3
TGTGCCAGCAGCCCACGGACAGGGCGGGCGGAGACCCAGTACTTC
CASSPRTGRAETQYF
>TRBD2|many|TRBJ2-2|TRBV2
TGTGCCAGCAGTCTAAGTGGGGGGGACACCGGGGAGCTGTTTTTT
CASSLSGGDTGELFF
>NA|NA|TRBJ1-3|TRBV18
TGTGCCAGCTCACCGGGGCAGCCAAGTACTGGAAACACCATATATTTT
CASSPGQPSTGNTIYF
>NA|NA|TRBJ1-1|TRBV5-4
TGTGCCAGCAGCTACGAAGGGGCGATGAACACTGAAGCTTTCTTT
CASSYEGAMNTEAFF
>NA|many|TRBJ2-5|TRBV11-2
TGTGCCAGCAGCTTAGCCCCACAGGGCCCTATGACCCAGTACTTC
CASSLAPQGPMTQYF
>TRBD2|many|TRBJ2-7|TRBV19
TGTGCCAGTAGTCTCGTAGCGGGAAGGTACGAGCAGTACTTC
CASSLVAGRYEQYF
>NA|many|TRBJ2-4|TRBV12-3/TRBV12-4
TGTGCCAGCAGCCTGGGAGCCAAAAACATTCAGTACTTC
CASSLGAKNIQYF
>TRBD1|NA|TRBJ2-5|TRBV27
TGTACCACCAGTTTGAGGGGGACAGGGCGAGGAGAGACCCAGTACTTC
CTTSLRGTGRGETQYF
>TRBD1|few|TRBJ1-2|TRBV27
TGTGCCAGCAGTTCAGCTGACCAGACAGGGTGGAAAGGCTACACCTTC
CASSSADQTGWKGYTF
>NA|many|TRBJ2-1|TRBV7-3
TGTGCCAGCAGCTTAGGGTTCTCCTACAATGAGCAGTTCTTC
CASSLGFSYNEQFF
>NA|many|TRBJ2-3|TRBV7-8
TGTGCCAGCAGCCCCTCCGGGGGAGTTACAGATACGCAGTATTTT
CASSPSGGVTDTQYF
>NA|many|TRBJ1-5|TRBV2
TGTGCCAGCAGAAGCGGGGACAAGGCCTCGCCCCAGCATTTT
CASRSGDKASPQHF
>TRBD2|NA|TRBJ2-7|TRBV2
TGTGCCAGCAGTGCCCCGACTAGCGGGAGGGCAAGGGGCGAGCAGTACTTC
CASSAPTSGRARGEQYF